Reported below is one T cell receptor beta chain. Other DNA sequences of this sample code for an identical CDR3. This specimen comes from a study of T cell responses to AZD1222 COVID-19 vaccine. Repertoires were generated with immunoSEQ multiplex PCR, while TCRdb's copy carries only in-frame clones and drops some. The sample contains about 120,000 clones, about 85% of which appear only once. V was trimmed by 2 bases and J by 4 bases, leaving 3 bases between them. Germline assignment: CDR1 SGHNT and CDR2 YYREEE (reference sequence). The CDR3 length is 11 residues. The sample consisted of peripheral blood, taken 28 days after the second AZD1222 dose. The sequence came from an adult who received the AZD1222 COVID-19 vaccine. V gene TRBV5-4 combines with J gene TRBJ1-1, with D unclear. For the CDR3, the DNA is TGTGCCAGCAGCTTCGGCACTGAAGCTTTCTTT. It specifies CASSFGTEAFF.